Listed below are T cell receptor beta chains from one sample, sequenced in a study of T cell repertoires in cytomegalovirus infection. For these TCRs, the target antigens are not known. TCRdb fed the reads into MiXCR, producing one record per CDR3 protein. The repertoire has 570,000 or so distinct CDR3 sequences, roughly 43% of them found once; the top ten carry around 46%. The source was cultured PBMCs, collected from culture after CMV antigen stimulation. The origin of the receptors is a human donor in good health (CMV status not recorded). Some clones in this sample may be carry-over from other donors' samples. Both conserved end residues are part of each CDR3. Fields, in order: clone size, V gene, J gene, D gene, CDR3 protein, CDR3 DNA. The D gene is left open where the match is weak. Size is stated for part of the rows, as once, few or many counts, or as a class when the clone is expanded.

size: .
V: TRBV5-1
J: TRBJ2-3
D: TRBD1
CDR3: CASSSLGGQGASTDTQYF
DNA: TGCGCCAGCAGCTCGTTGGGAGGACAGGGGGCCTCCACAGATACGCAGTATTTT

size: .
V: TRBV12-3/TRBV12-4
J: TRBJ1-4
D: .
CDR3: CASSSGGVGGEKLFF
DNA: TGTGCCAGCAGTTCTGGGGGGGTGGGAGGGGAAAAACTGTTTTTT

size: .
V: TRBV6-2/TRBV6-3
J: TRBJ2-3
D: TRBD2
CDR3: CATRLAGGSDTQYF
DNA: TGTGCCACCCGACTAGCGGGGGGTTCTGATACGCAGTATTTT

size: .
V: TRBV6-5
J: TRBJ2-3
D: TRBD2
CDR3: CASRSSGRGPDTQYF
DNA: TGTGCCAGCAGGTCTAGCGGGAGAGGGCCAGATACGCAGTATTTT

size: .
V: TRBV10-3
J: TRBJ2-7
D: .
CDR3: CAISTIQTAEQYF
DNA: TGTGCCATCAGTACCATCCAGACCGCCGAGCAGTACTTC

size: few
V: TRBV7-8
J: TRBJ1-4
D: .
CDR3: CASSLATRQAHNEKLFF
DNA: TGTGCCAGCAGCTTAGCGACGAGACAGGCCCATAATGAAAAACTGTTTTTT

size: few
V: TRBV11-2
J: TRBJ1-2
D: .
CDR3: CASSFIDGVYGYTF
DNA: TGTGCCAGCAGCTTCATCGACGGAGTCTATGGCTACACCTTC

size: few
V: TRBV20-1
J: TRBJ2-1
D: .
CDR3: CSARKGRGSDEQFF
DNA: TGCAGTGCCAGAAAGGGTCGGGGTTCCGATGAGCAGTTCTTC

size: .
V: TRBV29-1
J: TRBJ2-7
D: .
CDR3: CSVEDLGDSYEQYF
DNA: TGCAGCGTTGAAGATCTCGGGGACTCCTACGAGCAGTACTTC

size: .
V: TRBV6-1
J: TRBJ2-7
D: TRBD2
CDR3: CASSDLPNTGTSFYEQYF
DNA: TGTGCCAGCAGTGACTTACCCAATACCGGGACTAGTTTCTACGAGCAGTACTTC

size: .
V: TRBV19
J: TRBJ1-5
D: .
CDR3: CASSIGTANQPQHF
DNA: TGTGCCAGTAGTATAGGGACAGCAAATCAGCCCCAGCATTTT

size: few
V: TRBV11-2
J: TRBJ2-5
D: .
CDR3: CASSFSARETQYF
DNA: TGTGCCAGCAGCTTTAGCGCCAGGGAGACCCAGTACTTC

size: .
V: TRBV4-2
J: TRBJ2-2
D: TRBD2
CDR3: CASSQGLAGGLPGELFF
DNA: TGTGCCAGCAGCCAAGGACTAGCGGGGGGTCTTCCCGGGGAGCTGTTTTTT

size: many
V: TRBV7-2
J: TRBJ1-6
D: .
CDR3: CASSLVGSFSYNSPLHF
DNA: TGTGCCAGCAGCTTAGTTGGTAGTTTCTCCTATAATTCACCCCTCCACTTT

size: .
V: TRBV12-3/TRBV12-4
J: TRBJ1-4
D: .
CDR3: CASSFVMEGRNEKLFF
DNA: TGTGCCAGCAGTTTCGTCATGGAGGGTCGGAATGAAAAACTGTTTTTT

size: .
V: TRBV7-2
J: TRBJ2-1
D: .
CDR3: CASSLDHGHNEQFF
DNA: TGTGCCAGCAGCTTAGACCACGGCCACAATGAGCAGTTCTTC

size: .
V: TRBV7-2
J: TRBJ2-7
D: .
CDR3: CASARAYSYEQYF
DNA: TGTGCCAGCGCTAGGGCCTACTCCTACGAGCAGTACTTC

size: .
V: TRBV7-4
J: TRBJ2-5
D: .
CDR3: CASSLVMAPDRETQYF
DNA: TGTGCCAGCAGCTTAGTTATGGCGCCGGATCGGGAGACCCAGTACTTC

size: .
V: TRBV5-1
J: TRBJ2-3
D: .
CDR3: CASRGGGPADTQYF
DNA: TGCGCCAGCAGAGGCGGGGGCCCCGCAGATACGCAGTATTTT